The rows below give T cell receptor beta chains drawn from one sample of a study of blood T cell repertoires in COVID-19. Some clones are missing from TCRdb's copy, which holds only in-frame ones; the method was immunoSEQ multiplex PCR. The table shows around 100,000 clones, with about 85% occurring only once. Sample: peripheral blood. These receptors were taken from a human donor in a cohort sampled during active COVID-19. Both conserved end residues are part of each CDR3. The order of the fields is V gene, D gene, J gene, CDR3 DNA, CDR3 protein. The D gene is left open where the match is weak.

TRBV19,TRBD1,TRBJ1-1,TGTGCCAGTAGTATCCTAGGACAGGCCCTCTTCACTGAAGCTTTCTTT,CASSILGQALFTEAFF
TRBV14,-,TRBJ1-6,TGTGCCAGCAGCCCCTCACTTAATTCACCCCTCCACTTT,CASSPSLNSPLHF
TRBV7-2,TRBD1,TRBJ1-4,TGTGCCAGCAGCGCGAATCCTGGAGAGACAGGGTTGGGAAAACTGTTTTTT,CASSANPGETGLGKLFF
TRBV5-6,TRBD1,TRBJ2-7,TGTGCCAGCAGTCCCCCCGGGACAGCCTTACGAGAGCAGTACTTC,CASSPPGTALREQYF
TRBV25-1,TRBD2,TRBJ2-1,TGTGCCAGCAGTGAGCGGGGGAAGTACAATGAGCAGTTCTTC,CASSERGKYNEQFF
TRBV28,-,TRBJ2-1,TGTGCCAGCACAGGGTCCTACAATGAGCAGTTCTTC,CASTGSYNEQFF
TRBV12-3/TRBV12-4,-,TRBJ1-5,TGTGCCAGCAGTTCGGGTGGGAGTCAGCCCCAGCATTTT,CASSSGGSQPQHF
TRBV2,-,TRBJ2-2,TGTGCCAGCACCAGACGGAGCACCGGGGAGCTGTTTTTT,CASTRRSTGELFF
TRBV6-2/TRBV6-3,-,TRBJ1-1,TGTGCCAGCAGTTACTCGAGGAGGGCAGGGAACACTGAAGCTTTCTTT,CASSYSRRAGNTEAFF
TRBV12-3/TRBV12-4,-,TRBJ2-1,TGTGCCAGCAGTTCCCCGGGCAATGAGCAGTTCTTC,CASSSPGNEQFF
TRBV15,-,TRBJ1-2,TGTGCCACCAGCAGAGATGGGGGCAACAGGGCTGGCTACACCTTC,CATSRDGGNRAGYTF
TRBV12-5,TRBD1,TRBJ1-5,TGTGCTAGTGCCTCGGGTGGGACAGTTGTTCAGCCCCAGCATTTT,CASASGGTVVQPQHF